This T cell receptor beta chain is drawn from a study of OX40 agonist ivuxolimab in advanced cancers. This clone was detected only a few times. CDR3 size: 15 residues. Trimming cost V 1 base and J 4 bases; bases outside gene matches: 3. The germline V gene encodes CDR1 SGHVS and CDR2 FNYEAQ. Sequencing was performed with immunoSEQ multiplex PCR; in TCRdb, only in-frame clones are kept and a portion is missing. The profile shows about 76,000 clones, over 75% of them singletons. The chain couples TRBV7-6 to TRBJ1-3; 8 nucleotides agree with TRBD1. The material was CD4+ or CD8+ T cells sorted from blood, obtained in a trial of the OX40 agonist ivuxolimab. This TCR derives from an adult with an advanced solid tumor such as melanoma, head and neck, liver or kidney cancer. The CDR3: CASSLVQGGGNTIYF. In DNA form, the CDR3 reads TGTGCCAGCAGCTTAGTACAGGGGGGCGGAAACACCATATATTTT. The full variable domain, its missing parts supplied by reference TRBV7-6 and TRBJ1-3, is GAGVSQSPRYKVTKRGQDVALRCDPISGHVSLYWYRQALGQGPEFLTYFNYEAQQDKSGLPNDRFSAERPEGSISTLTIQRTEQRDSAMYRCASSLVQGGGNTIYFGEGSWLTVV.